This TCR beta chain is drawn from a study of T cell responses to AZD1222 COVID-19 vaccine (dated by TCRdb to the early 2020s). As for the study more broadly: TCR sequencing covered over 230 trial participants: 200 to 210 given two doses of AZD1222 and approximately 25 given two doses of MenACWY control vaccine. Trial participants were enrolled into age subgroups of 18-55, 56-69 and 70-plus years, which contained approximately 150, 30 and 60 TCR-sequenced participants, respectively.

Broad study findings and their caveats: After two AZD1222 doses, spike-specific TCR breadth and depth were significantly higher than at day 0 and than in MenACWY recipients. Conclusions about previously exposed vaccinees are limited, since just five or six AZD1222 recipients were seropositive for SARS-CoV-2 at baseline. Because no day 14 peak-response samples were available, repertoires were characterized only after the peak T cell response. CD4 TCRs associated with the vaccine covered the entire spike protein, and the dominant responses were in regions 160-218 and 743-854. Epitopes outside the regions mutated in the B.1.351 and B.1.1.7 variants were reportedly recognized by nearly half of the unique spike-specific TCRs. Participants were mostly white British and included more females than males, and it was suggested by the authors that clonal diversity may have been underestimated. The 56-69-year group was small, and its depth increase did not reach significance, likely because of low power.

The CDR3 regions of human TCRbeta chains were analyzed by immunosequencing. The authors processed their data as follows. Repertoire TCRs were checked for matches against a reference library of SARS-CoV-2-specific TCRs that had been generated using the MIRA antigen-specificity platform. Breadth was defined as the fraction of unique TCRs that were SARS-CoV-2-associated. Depth was defined as the fraction of total T cells that were SARS-CoV-2-associated. Using the MIRA data, each spike-specific TCR was assigned both to the spike region to which the TCR was reactive and to a CD4 or CD8 class. Log10-transformed breadth and depth values were compared by one-way ANOVA with Sidak's multiple comparisons tests. Not all clones reach the TCRdb copy of this immuneACCESS table, which keeps in-frame sequences only. Checked studies attribute under half of the gap to unresolved V genes and leave the rest unexplained. V and J calls and clone size are copied from that table; D and trimming were computed from the DNA. Recorded for this sample are 95,000 to 100,000 clones; 88% of them occurred a single time. Approximately 15% of the sample goes to the ten largest clones.

Worth noting for this clone: Its cognate antigen has yet to be identified. The sample holds no much larger clone one base away, and base qualities are not on file.

Including the terminal cysteine and phenylalanine, the CDR3 comprises 14 residues. The retained sequence is limited to the CDR3, 42 bases, with the frame set at the first base. The CDR1 and CDR2 encoded by the germline V gene are KGHSH and LQKENI. Trimming costs V 3 bases and J 3 bases, and their ends lie 11 bases apart. What the time point label conveys for this sample: about 28 days (+/-7) after the second vaccine dose. AZD1222 recipients with second doses at about 4 weeks or about 12 weeks were pooled, because spike-specific TCR depth and breadth did not differ between schedules. Vaccinee samples were obtained from the UK trials COV001 and COV002, which included a single-blind randomized controlled phase 2/3 trial of AZD1222 (ChAdOx1 nCoV-19) in healthy adults. For TCRbeta chain sequencing, PBMC samples from trial participants were taken at day 0 and at day 28 after the second dose.

The source is an adult who received the AZD1222 COVID-19 vaccine. Sequenced here: peripheral blood, sampled 28 days after the second AZD1222 dose. The chain is made from TRBV18 and TRBJ1-1, with the D gene not clear enough to name. In nucleotides, the sequence is TGTGCCAGCTCACCCACGGAGGCGTACACTGAAGCTTTCTTT. It specifies CASSPTEAYTEAFF.